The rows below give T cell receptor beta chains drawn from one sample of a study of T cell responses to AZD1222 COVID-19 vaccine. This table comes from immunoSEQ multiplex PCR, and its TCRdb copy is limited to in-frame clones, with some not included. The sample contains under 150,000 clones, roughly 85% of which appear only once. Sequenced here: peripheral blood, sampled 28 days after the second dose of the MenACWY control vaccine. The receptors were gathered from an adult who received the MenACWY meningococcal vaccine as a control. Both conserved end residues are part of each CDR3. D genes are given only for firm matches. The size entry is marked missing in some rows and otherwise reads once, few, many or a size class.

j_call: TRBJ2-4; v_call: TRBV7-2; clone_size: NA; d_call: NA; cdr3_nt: TGTGCCAGCAGGGGGGTAGGCGAAAACATTCAGTACTTC; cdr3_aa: CASRGVGENIQYF
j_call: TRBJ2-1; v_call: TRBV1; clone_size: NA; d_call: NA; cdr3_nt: TGCACCAGCAGCCAGGGGACTAGCGGACCCCACAATGAGCAGTTCTTC; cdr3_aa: CTSSQGTSGPHNEQFF
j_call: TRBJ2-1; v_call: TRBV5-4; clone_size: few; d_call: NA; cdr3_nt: TGTGCCAGCAGTCAAGGACTGGCCTCCTACAATGAGCAGTTCTTC; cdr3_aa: CASSQGLASYNEQFF
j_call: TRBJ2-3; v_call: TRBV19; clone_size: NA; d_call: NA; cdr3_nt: TGTGCCAGTAGTCGGGGACTCGCCCGGGGCACAGATACGCAGTATTTT; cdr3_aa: CASSRGLARGTDTQYF
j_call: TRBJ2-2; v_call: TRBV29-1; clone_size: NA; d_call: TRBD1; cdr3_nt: TGCAGCGTCAGGACAGGGGGAAACACCGGGGAGCTGTTTTTT; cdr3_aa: CSVRTGGNTGELFF
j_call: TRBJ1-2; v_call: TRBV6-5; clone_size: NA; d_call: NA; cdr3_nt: TGTGCCAGCAGTTACTCGAAGGGCGGAGTCTATGGCTACACCTTC; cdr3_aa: CASSYSKGGVYGYTF
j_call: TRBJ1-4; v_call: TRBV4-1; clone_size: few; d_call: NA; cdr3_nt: TGCGCCAGCAGCCCCACCTCAGGGCAGGCTAATGAAAAACTGTTTTTT; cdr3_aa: CASSPTSGQANEKLFF
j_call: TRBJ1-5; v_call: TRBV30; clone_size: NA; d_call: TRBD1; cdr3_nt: TGTGCCTGGAGTCGAGGGACAGGGGGATTTCAGCCCCAGCATTTT; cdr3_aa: CAWSRGTGGFQPQHF
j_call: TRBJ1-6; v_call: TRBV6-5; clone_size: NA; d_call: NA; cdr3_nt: TGTGCCAGCAGTTACTCCATGGGTTCACCCCTCCACTTT; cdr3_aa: CASSYSMGSPLHF
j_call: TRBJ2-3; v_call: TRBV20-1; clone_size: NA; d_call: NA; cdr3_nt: TGCAGTGCTAGGATAGGGACCGCGCAGTATTTT; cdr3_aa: CSARIGTAQYF
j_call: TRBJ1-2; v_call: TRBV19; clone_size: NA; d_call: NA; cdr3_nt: TGTGCCAGTGGGACCCAGGGGTTCGACGTGGCTAACTATGGCTACACCTTC; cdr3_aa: CASGTQGFDVANYGYTF
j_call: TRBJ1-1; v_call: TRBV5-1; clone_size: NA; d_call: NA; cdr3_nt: TGCGCCAGCAGCTTATGGACGGACACTGAAGCTTTCTTT; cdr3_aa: CASSLWTDTEAFF
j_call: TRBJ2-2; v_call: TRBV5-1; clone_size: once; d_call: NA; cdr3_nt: TGCGCCAGCAGCTTGGATATTGGGCACACCGGGGAGCTGTTTTTT; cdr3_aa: CASSLDIGHTGELFF
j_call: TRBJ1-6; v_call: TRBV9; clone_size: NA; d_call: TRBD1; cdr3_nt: TGTGCCAGCAGCCCCCGAGGGGGACAGCTAAATTCACCCCTCCACTTT; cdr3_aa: CASSPRGGQLNSPLHF
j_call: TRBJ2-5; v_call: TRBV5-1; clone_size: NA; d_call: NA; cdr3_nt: TGCGCCAGCAGCTTGTCCCGCCCGGAGACCCAGTACTTC; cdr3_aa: CASSLSRPETQYF
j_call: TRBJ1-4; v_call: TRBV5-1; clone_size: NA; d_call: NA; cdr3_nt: TGCGCCAGCAGCTTGGTTTCACGGGCTAATGAAAAACTGTTTTTT; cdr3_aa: CASSLVSRANEKLFF
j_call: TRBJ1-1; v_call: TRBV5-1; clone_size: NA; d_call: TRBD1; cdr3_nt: TGCGCCAGCAGCCACGGGACAGCATACACTGAAGCTTTCTTT; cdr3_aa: CASSHGTAYTEAFF
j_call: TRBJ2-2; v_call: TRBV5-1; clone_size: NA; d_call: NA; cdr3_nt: TGCGCCAGCAGTTTCGCGGGGCCGAACACCGGGGAGCTGTTTTTT; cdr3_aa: CASSFAGPNTGELFF
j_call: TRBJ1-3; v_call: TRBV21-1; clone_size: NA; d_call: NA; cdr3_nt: TGTGCCACCACCGGTACAGGGTTGGAGGGAAACACCATATATTTT; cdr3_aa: CATTGTGLEGNTIYF
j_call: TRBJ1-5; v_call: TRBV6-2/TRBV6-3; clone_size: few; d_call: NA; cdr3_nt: TGTGCCAGCAGTTACGGGGGGGGTCAGCCCCAGCATTTT; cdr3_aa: CASSYGGGQPQHF
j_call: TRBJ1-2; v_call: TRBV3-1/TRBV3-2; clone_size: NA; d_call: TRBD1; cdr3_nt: TGTGCCAGCAGCCAAGATCCCGGACAGGGGACCGCTCTCTATGGCTACACCTTC; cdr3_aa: CASSQDPGQGTALYGYTF
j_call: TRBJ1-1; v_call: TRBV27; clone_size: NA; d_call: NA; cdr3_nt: TGTGCCAGCAGCCTATACGTCAGCGCTGAAGCTTTCTTT; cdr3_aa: CASSLYVSAEAFF
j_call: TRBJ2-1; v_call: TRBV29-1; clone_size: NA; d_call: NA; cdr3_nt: TGCAGCGACTGGGTCTACTCCACCAATGAGCAGTTCTTC; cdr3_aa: CSDWVYSTNEQFF
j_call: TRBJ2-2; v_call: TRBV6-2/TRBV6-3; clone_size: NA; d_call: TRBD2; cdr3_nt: TGTGCCAGCAGTTATCTTTTGGCTAGCGGAGTTTACGCGAACACCGGGGAGCTGTTTTTT; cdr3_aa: CASSYLLASGVYANTGELFF
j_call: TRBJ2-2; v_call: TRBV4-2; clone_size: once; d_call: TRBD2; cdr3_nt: TGTGCCAGCAGCCACCTAAGCGGGAGGGCTTTTGGGACCGGGGAGCTGTTTTTT; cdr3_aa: CASSHLSGRAFGTGELFF
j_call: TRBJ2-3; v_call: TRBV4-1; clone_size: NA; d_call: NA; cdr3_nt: TGCGCCAGCAGCCAAGTTCATCCGAGCACAGATACGCAGTATTTT; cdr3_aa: CASSQVHPSTDTQYF
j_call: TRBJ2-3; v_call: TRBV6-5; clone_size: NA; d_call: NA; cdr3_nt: TGTGCCAGCAGTTTGGACCGATCTAGTGATACGCAGTATTTT; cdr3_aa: CASSLDRSSDTQYF
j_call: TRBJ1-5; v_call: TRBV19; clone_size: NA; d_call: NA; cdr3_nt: TGTGCCAGTAGCCTACAGGCTACGAACCTTTATAGCAATCAGCCCCAGCATTTT; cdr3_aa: CASSLQATNLYSNQPQHF
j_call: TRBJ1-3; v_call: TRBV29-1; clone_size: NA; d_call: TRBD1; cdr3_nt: TGCAGCGTTGAGGGGACAGCCAACCGGAATGGAAACACCATATATTTT; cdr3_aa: CSVEGTANRNGNTIYF
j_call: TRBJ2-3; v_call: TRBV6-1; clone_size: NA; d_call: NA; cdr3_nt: TGTGCCAGCAGTGACAGGGTTAATACGCAGTATTTT; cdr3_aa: CASSDRVNTQYF
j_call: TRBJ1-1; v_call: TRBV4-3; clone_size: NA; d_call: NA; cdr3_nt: TGCGCCAGCAGCCAAGGCTCATGGGGTGGCACTGAAGCTTTCTTT; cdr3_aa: CASSQGSWGGTEAFF
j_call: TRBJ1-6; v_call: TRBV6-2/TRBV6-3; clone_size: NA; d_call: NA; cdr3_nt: TGTGCCAGCAGCCCCCCCCGACCACCCCTCCACTTT; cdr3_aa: CASSPPRPPLHF
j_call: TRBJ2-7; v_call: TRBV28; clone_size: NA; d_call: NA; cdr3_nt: TGTGCCAGCAGATTCGACAGCTACGAGCAGTACTTC; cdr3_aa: CASRFDSYEQYF
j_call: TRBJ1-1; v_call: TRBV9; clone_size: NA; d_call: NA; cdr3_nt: TGTGCCAGCAGCGCAACAGGGTTGGGTAACACTGAAGCTTTCTTT; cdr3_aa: CASSATGLGNTEAFF
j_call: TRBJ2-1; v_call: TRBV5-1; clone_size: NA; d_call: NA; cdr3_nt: TGCGCCAGCAGCTTGGGGAACAGGGACAATGAGCAGTTCTTC; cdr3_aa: CASSLGNRDNEQFF
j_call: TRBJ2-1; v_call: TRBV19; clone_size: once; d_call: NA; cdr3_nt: TGTGCCAGTAGTCAAAATCGCGGGATCCACAATGAGCAGTTCTTC; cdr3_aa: CASSQNRGIHNEQFF
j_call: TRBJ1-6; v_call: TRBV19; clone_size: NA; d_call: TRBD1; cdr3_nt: TGTGCCAGTAGGACGGGACAGATCCCCCACTTCTACTCCTATAATTCACCCCTCCACTTT; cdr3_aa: CASRTGQIPHFYSYNSPLHF
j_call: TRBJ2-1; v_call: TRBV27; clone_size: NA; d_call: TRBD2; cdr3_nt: TGTGCCTCCCGAGCGGGGCTTGAGCAGTTCTTC; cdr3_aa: CASRAGLEQFF
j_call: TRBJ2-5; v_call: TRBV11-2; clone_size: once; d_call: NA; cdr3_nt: TGTGCCAGCAGCTTAGGGGCAGCCCAAGTATTGGAGACCCAGTACTTC; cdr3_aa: CASSLGAAQVLETQYF
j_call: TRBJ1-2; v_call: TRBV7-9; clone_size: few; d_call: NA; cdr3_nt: TGTGCCAGCAGCTTGCACCCTAACTATGGCTACACCTTC; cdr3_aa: CASSLHPNYGYTF
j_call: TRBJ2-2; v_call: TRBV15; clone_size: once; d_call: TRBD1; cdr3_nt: TGTGCCACCAGCAGAGTTTTGGGGACAGGACCCGCGAACACCGGGGAGCTGTTTTTT; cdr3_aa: CATSRVLGTGPANTGELFF
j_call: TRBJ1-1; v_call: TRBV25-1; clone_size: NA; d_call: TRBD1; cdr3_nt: TGTGCCAGCAGCCAACAGGGGAAGAACACTGAAGCTTTCTTT; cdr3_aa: CASSQQGKNTEAFF
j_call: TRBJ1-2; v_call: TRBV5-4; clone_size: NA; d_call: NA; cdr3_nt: TGTGCCAGCAGCTCTAAATATCAGTATGGCTACACCTTC; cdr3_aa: CASSSKYQYGYTF
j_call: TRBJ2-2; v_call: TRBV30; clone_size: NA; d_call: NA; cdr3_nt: TGTGCCTGGAGTGCATCCGGGAACACCGGGGAGCTGTTTTTT; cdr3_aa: CAWSASGNTGELFF
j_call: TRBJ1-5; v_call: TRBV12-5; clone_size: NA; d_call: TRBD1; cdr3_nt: TGTGCTAGTGGCACAGACCTAGGGACAGCTTTAAATCAGCCCCAGCATTTT; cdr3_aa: CASGTDLGTALNQPQHF
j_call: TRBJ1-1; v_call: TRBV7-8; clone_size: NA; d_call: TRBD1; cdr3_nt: TGTGCCAGCAGCTCCGGTAAACTGACAGGGGTCCTAAACACTGAAGCTTTCTTT; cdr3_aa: CASSSGKLTGVLNTEAFF
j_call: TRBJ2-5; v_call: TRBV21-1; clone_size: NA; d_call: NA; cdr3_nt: TGTGCCAGCAGCAAAGTTCTAGCGGGGACCCAAGAGACCCAGTACTTC; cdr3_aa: CASSKVLAGTQETQYF
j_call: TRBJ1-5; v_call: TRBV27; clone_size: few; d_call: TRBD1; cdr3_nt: TGTGCCAGCAGTAAACAGGGGGGCTATAATCAGCCCCAGCATTTT; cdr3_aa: CASSKQGGYNQPQHF
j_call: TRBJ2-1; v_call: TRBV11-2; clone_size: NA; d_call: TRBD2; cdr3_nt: TGTGCCAGCAGCTTAGGTGCTAGCGGGAGGAACAATGAGCAGTTCTTC; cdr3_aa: CASSLGASGRNNEQFF
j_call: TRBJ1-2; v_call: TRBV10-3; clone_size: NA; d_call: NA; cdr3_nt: TGTGCCATCAGTGCCGCCCAGCGGGCGAACTATGGCTACACCTTC; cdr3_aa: CAISAAQRANYGYTF
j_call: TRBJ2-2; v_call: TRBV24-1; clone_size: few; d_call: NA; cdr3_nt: TGTGCCACCAGTGATCCGCCCGGGGTAAAGGACACCGGGGAGCTGTTTTTT; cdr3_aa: CATSDPPGVKDTGELFF
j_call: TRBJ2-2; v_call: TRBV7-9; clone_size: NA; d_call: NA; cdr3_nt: TGTGCCAGCAGCCCCGAGGTGCGGACCTTGGGCGGGGAGCTGTTTTTT; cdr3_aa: CASSPEVRTLGGELFF
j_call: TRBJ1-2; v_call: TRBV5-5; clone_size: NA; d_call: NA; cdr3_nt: TGTGCCAGCAGATGGGAAACCAGAGTCTATGGCTACACCTTC; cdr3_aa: CASRWETRVYGYTF